These 16 T cell receptor beta chains originate from one sample sequenced in a study of blood T cell repertoires in COVID-19. Profiling relied on immunoSEQ multiplex PCR, and the TCRdb table lists in-frame clones only, not all of them. The repertoire consists of approximately 25,000 clones, with 55% to 85% occurring once and the leading ten covering about 43%. The sequencing input was peripheral blood. These receptors all stem from a woman of 80 years or more with acute or convalescent COVID-19.

The chain joins TRBV18 to TRBJ1-4; perhaps TRBD1 as D (6 bases). This CDR3 spans 15 amino acids. The germline V gene has CDR1 KGHSH and CDR2 LQKENI. The V and J ends lost 3 bases and 8 bases respectively, with 16 bases between them. This chain's CDR3 is CASSPWTEGIEKLFF. The CDR3 DNA follows: TGTGCCAGCTCACCCTGGACAGAGGGGATAGAAAAACTGTTTTTT.

The chain has TRBV7-2 and TRBJ2-7; TRBD1 matches 7 bases. V lost 4 bases, J lost 3 bases, and 6 bases stayed unmatched. CDR1 is SGHTA and CDR2 is FQGNSA in the germline V gene. The CDR3 is 14 residues long. The CDR3 spells CASSSQGSLYEQYF. For the CDR3, the DNA is TGTGCCAGCAGCTCACAGGGGTCACTCTACGAGCAGTACTTC.

This chain joins TRBV7-8 and TRBJ1-5; tentative D call: TRBD1 (5 bases). The germline gives CDR1 SGHVS, CDR2 FQNEAQ. The V end was cut by 5 bases, the J end by 0 bases, with 11 bases between. This CDR3 has 15 residues. The CDR3 sequence is CASSLTTVSNQPQHF. The CDR3 region has the DNA TGTGCCAGCAGCCTGACGACAGTTAGCAATCAGCCCCAGCATTTT.

Turning to this clone: Other DNA sequences in this specimen translate into the identical CDR3. The genes are TRBV6-2 or TRBV6-3 and TRBJ1-2, with TRBD1 matching 9 bases. The CDR3 spans 15 residues. Germline V gene data show CDR1 as MNHEY and CDR2 as SVGEGT. The J segment lost 8 bases and the V segment lost 3 bases, leaving 10 bases of the junction unmatched. The DNA for the CDR3 is TGTGCCAGCAGTTATTGGGACAGGGAAGAAGACGGCTACACCTTC. This sequence encodes CASSYWDREEDGYTF.

In this sample, this clone turned up a few times. The chain uses TRBV6-5 and TRBJ2-1, with 8 bases fitting TRBD2. Germline V gene data show CDR1 as MNHEY and CDR2 as SVGAGI. CDR3 length: 14 amino acids. V lost 7 bases, J lost 9 bases, and 11 bases stayed unmatched. The CDR3 reads CASKLAGGGAEQFF. CDR3 sequence (DNA): TGTGCCAGCAAGCTAGCGGGCGGCGGGGCTGAGCAGTTCTTC.

The V gene is TRBV7-2, the J gene TRBJ2-7; possible D gene TRBD1, 6 bases. CDR3 size: 16 residues. CDR1 SGHTA and CDR2 FQGNSA come from the germline V gene. The V and J ends lost 6 bases and 0 bases respectively, with 18 bases between them. CDR3 DNA: TGTGCCAGCAGTCAAGGGGGTCCGCGGGTCTCCTACGAGCAGTACTTC. This encodes CASSQGGPRVSYEQYF.

The DNA for the CDR3 is TGCGCCAGCAGCCCATATCATGGGACAGATAATTCACCCCTCCACTTT. It specifies CASSPYHGTDNSPLHF. The J gene is TRBJ1-6, the V gene TRBV4-1; the match to TRBD1 covers 7 bases. Germline CDR1 is MGHRA and CDR2 is YSYEKL. J lost 5 bases, V lost 4 bases, and 8 bases had no gene match. The CDR3 is 16 amino acids.

The chain uses TRBV12-3 or TRBV12-4 and TRBJ2-1; 9 bases line up with TRBD2. Unmatched junction bases numbered 6, after V lost 6 bases and J lost 9 bases. The CDR3 is 13 residues long. CDR3 sequence reads: CASSGGGEIEQFF. CDR3 DNA: TGTGCCAGCAGCGGCGGGGGGGAAATTGAGCAGTTCTTC.

The V call is TRBV5-5, the J call TRBJ2-7, with D uncertain. The CDR3 is 13 residues long. V was cut by 0 bases and J by 4 bases, with 8 bases left in between. Germline CDR1 reads SGHKS; CDR2 reads YYEKEE (reference sequence). The DNA for the CDR3 is TGTGCCAGCAGCTTGGCCCGCTATTACGAGCAGTACTTC. Amino acid sequence: CASSLARYYEQYF.

This sequence joins TRBV3-1 (or the pseudogene TRBV3-2) and TRBJ2-7; 10 nucleotides line up with TRBD1. The germline V gene has CDR1 LGHDT and CDR2 YNNKEL (reference sequence). V shed 7 bases, J shed 5 bases, and the junction held 5 bases outside the gene matches. The CDR3 has 13 residues. The CDR3 protein is CASNRTGGHEQYF. DNA of the CDR3: TGTGCCAGCAACCGGACAGGGGGTCACGAGCAGTACTTC.

The genes are TRBV7-8 and TRBJ1-4, with 9 bases identical to TRBD1. The CDR3 contains 15 residues. Per the germline V gene, CDR1 is SGHVS and CDR2 is FQNEAQ. With 8 bases clipped from V and 6 bases from J, the junction kept 10 bases outside the gene matches. CDR3 residues: CASAGTGGVHEKLFF. As DNA, the CDR3 is TGTGCCAGCGCCGGCACAGGGGGCGTTCATGAAAAACTGTTTTTT.

This rearrangement joins TRBV7-2 to TRBJ2-2; 16 bases align to TRBD2. The germline V gene encodes CDR1 SGHTA and CDR2 FQGNSA. V was clipped by 1 base and J by 6 bases; unmatched bases: 2. This CDR3 spans 17 amino acids. The CDR3 DNA is TGTGCCAGCAGCTTAGAAGGGACTAGCGGGAGGGCCGGGGAGCTGTTTTTT. Protein: CASSLEGTSGRAGELFF.

The chain has TRBV6-5 and TRBJ2-7; 7 bases are a match to TRBD1. Germline loops: CDR1 MNHEY, CDR2 SVGAGI. V was pared by 6 bases and J by 3 bases, with 11 bases of the junction left unmatched. The CDR3 runs to 15 residues. The CDR3, as DNA: TGTGCCAGCAGAGCCCGACAGGGTACCTTCTACGAGCAGTACTTC. Encoded protein: CASRARQGTFYEQYF.

This clone has only one observation. This chain links TRBV5-1 with TRBJ2-2; tentatively, D is TRBD2 (6 bases). With 2 bases removed from V and 3 bases from J, the gap between germline ends came to 11 bases. Germline assignment: CDR1 SGHRS and CDR2 YFSETQ. The CDR3 runs to 15 residues. CDR3 protein: CASSLKGEDTGELFF. The CDR3 bases are TGCGCCAGCAGCTTAAAAGGGGAGGACACCGGGGAGCTGTTTTTT.

J is TRBJ2-1 and V is TRBV7-6, with a possible D match to TRBD1 (6 bases). Per germline, CDR1 SGHVS and CDR2 FNYEAQ. This CDR3 region has 15 residues. The ends were cut back, 7 bases at V and 1 base at J, with 14 bases in the middle. The DNA of the CDR3 is TGTGCCAGCAAAGTGGACAGTGCTTCCTACAATGAGCAGTTCTTC. Translating it yields CASKVDSASYNEQFF.

This clone has just one count. This chain connects TRBV13 to TRBJ2-1; 8 nucleotides match TRBD2. The CDR3 length is 16 residues. Germline CDR1 and CDR2: PRHDT and FYEKMQ (reference sequence). V trimming: 0 bases; J trimming: 5 bases; junction bases outside the gene matches: 6. The CDR3 bases are TGTGCCAGCAGCTTAGGAGGACTAGCCGCCCACAATGAGCAGTTCTTC. Translated: CASSLGGLAAHNEQFF.